The 2 T cell receptor beta chains below were found in one sample sequenced in a study of response to subunit inactivated influenza vaccine. In TCRdb, the RT-PCR reads were re-called with MiXCR into one record per CDR3 protein. The sample carries hundreds of thousands of distinct CDR3 sequences, around 10% recorded once. The data also belong to a second study, concerning T cells expressing NK-cell markers. That study adds: 5'RACE template switching built TCR beta cDNA with unique molecular identifiers.

The material was PBMCs from blood, obtained on the day of vaccination. These receptors all stem from a man over 45 who received an inactivated influenza vaccine.

The rearrangement uses TRBV15 and TRBJ2-5; 7 nucleotides line up with TRBD1. V dropped 7 bases and J dropped 1; count of bases not matched to a gene: 3. This CDR3 has 13 residues. The germline gives CDR1 LNHNV, CDR2 YYDKDF (reference sequence). DNA of the CDR3: TGTGCCACCACCCGACAGGGCCAAGAGACCCAGTACTTC. It translates to CATTRQGQETQYF.

J is TRBJ1-2 and V is TRBV4-3; maybe TRBD1 (5 bases). The germline V and J ends were trimmed by 2 bases and 2 bases, with 12 bases remaining between them. Germline V gene data show CDR1 as LGHNA and CDR2 as YSLEER. The CDR3 covers 15 residues. As DNA, the CDR3 is TGCGCCAGCAGCCAATCCACGGGGCGGAACTATGGCTACACCTTC. It translates to CASSQSTGRNYGYTF.